These 24 T cell receptor beta chains were all obtained from the same sample, sequenced in a study of T cells after yellow fever vaccination. TCRdb passed the 5' RACE reads through MiXCR, listing each CDR3 protein once. The table includes 450,000 to 550,000 distinct CDR3 sequences, around a fifth detected once. The sample consisted of PBMCs, taken more than 20 days after the first yellow fever vaccination. All receptors derive from a young man who received the YFV17D yellow fever vaccine.

This clonotype was counted between two and nine times. The chain joins TRBV7-2 to TRBJ2-2; TRBD1 might be the D (5 bases). The ends were cut back, 6 bases at V and 6 bases at J, with 14 bases in the middle. CDR3 length: 14 residues. The germline V gene has CDR1 SGHTA and CDR2 FQGNSA. For the CDR3, the DNA is TGTGCCAGCAGTCGGTCAGGGAAGTCCGGGGAGCTGTTTTTT. This codes for CASSRSGKSGELFF. The full variable domain, rest sourced from reference TRBV7-2 and TRBJ2-2, is GAGVSQSPSNKVTEKGKDVELRCDPISGHTALYWYRQSLGQGLEFLIYFQGNSAPDKSGLPSDRFSAERTGGSVSTLTIQRTQQEDSAVYLCASSRSGKSGELFFGEGSRLTVL.

The chain links TRBV5-5 to TRBJ2-2, with 8 nucleotides matching TRBD2. Germline values: CDR1 SGHKS, CDR2 YYEKEE (reference sequence). The CDR3 sequence is 18 residues long. The V and J ends lost 2 bases and 3 bases, in that order; junction bases with no gene match: 12. The CDR3, as DNA: TGTGCCAGCAGCTTCCCGATCTTCGGGGGGGCGGACACCGGGGAGCTGTTTTTT. It yields the protein CASSFPIFGGADTGELFF.

In this sample, this clonotype turned up a few times. This rearrangement joins TRBV3-1 to TRBJ1-1; 10 positions match TRBD1. V lost 1 base to trimming and J lost 4 bases; unmatched junction nucleotides: 0. This CDR3 region has 14 residues. Germline assignment: CDR1 LGHDT and CDR2 YNNKEL (reference sequence). CDR3 nucleotide sequence: TGTGCCAGCAGCCAAGGGACAGGGGGCACTGAAGCTTTCTTT. Translated, it gives CASSQGTGGTEAFF.

The chain carries TRBV20-1 and TRBJ2-5; tentatively, D is TRBD1 or TRBD2 (5 bases each). The CDR3 runs 14 residues. The germline CDR1 and CDR2 sequences are DFQATT and SNEGSKA (reference sequence). The V end lost 5 bases, the J end lost 5 bases, and 18 bases lay between the germline ends. The CDR3 protein is CSAGGRPAWETQYF. As DNA, the CDR3 is TGCAGTGCTGGGGGACGCCCAGCTTGGGAGACCCAGTACTTC.

This clonotype has only a few counts. V and J are TRBV7-9 and TRBJ2-2; D is perhaps TRBD1 or TRBD2 (5 bases each). The germline V gene has CDR1 SEHNR and CDR2 FQNEAQ (reference sequence). CDR3 size: 16 residues. Trimming cost V 5 bases and J 4 bases, with 17 bases left between them. Here the CDR3 reads CASSAERGYGTGELFF. The CDR3 DNA reads TGTGCCAGCAGCGCCGAGAGGGGCTATGGCACCGGGGAGCTGTTTTTT.

This clonotype was counted a few times. V and J are TRBV6-2 or TRBV6-3 and TRBJ1-1, with a tentative D call TRBD1 (6 bases). The length of the CDR3 is 16 residues. V was shortened by 6 bases and J by 0 bases, with 17 bases between the two germline ends. Germline CDR1 is MNHEY and CDR2 is SVGEGT. CDR3 residues: CASRPQTGLLNTEAFF. CDR3 sequence (DNA): TGTGCCAGCAGACCCCAGACAGGACTTTTGAACACTGAAGCTTTCTTT.

The gene calls are TRBV20-1 and TRBJ2-3; perhaps TRBD1 as D (6 bases). This CDR3 is 13 amino acids long. V dropped 6 bases and J dropped 3 bases, with 13 bases sitting between them. CDR1 and CDR2 from the germline V gene are DFQATT and SNEGSKA (reference sequence). The CDR3 reads CSAAPGETDTQYF. The CDR3 DNA sequence: TGCAGTGCCGCCCCAGGGGAGACAGATACGCAGTATTTT.

The rearrangement uses TRBV20-1 and TRBJ2-1; 7 bases map to TRBD1. This CDR3 spans 14 amino acids. The trim removed 7 bases at V and 5 bases at J, leaving 11 bases unmatched. The germline V gene has CDR1 DFQATT and CDR2 SNEGSKA (reference sequence). Here the CDR3 reads CSGPGQTFHNEQFF. Written as DNA, the CDR3 is TGCAGTGGTCCGGGACAGACTTTTCACAATGAGCAGTTCTTC.

The V call is TRBV4-3, the J call TRBJ1-3; D gene uncertain. Trimming took 4 bases from V and 2 from J, leaving 12 bases between them. The CDR3 length is 15 residues. Per the germline V gene, CDR1 is LGHNA and CDR2 is YSLEER. Here the CDR3 reads CASSPRGGPGNTIYF. The CDR3 nucleotides read TGCGCCAGCAGCCCCAGAGGAGGGCCTGGAAACACCATATATTTT.

This chain uses TRBV5-4 with TRBJ2-2; TRBD2 matches 11 bases. V gave up 0 bases and J gave up 5 bases; unmatched junction bases: 3. The CDR3 covers 16 residues. Germline assignment: CDR1 SGHNT and CDR2 YYREEE (reference sequence). The CDR3 protein is CASSLVIAGGTGELFF. The CDR3 DNA reads as TGTGCCAGCAGCTTGGTGATAGCGGGGGGGACCGGGGAGCTGTTTTTT.

The V gene is TRBV5-1, the J gene TRBJ2-1, with 10 nucleotides matching TRBD2. V was pared by 0 bases and J by 1 base, with 10 bases of the junction left unmatched. CDR3 size: 19 residues. Germline-derived CDR1 and CDR2 are SGHRS and YFSETQ. CDR3 sequence: CASSLGHLLAGMSYNEQFF. As DNA, the CDR3 is TGCGCCAGCAGCTTGGGGCATCTACTAGCGGGGATGTCCTACAATGAGCAGTTCTTC.

The rearrangement uses TRBV7-8 and TRBJ2-7, with 7 bases that match TRBD2. Germline CDR1 SGHVS, CDR2 FQNEAQ. V dropped 0 bases and J dropped 6; count of bases not matched to a gene: 8. CDR3 length equals 15 residues. Here the CDR3 reads CASSLAGREGVEQYF. CDR3 DNA: TGTGCCAGCAGCTTAGCGGGCAGGGAGGGCGTCGAGCAGTACTTC.

The chain carries TRBV5-1 and TRBJ1-1, with 7 nucleotides matching TRBD1. J gave up 4 bases and V 4 bases, and 13 bases lay outside the gene matches. The length of the CDR3 is 16 residues. Germline CDR1 SGHRS, CDR2 YFSETQ. The CDR3 region is CASSRGGTVPGTEAFF. CDR3 bases: TGCGCCAGCAGCCGGGGCGGGACAGTTCCGGGCACTGAAGCTTTCTTT.

The rearrangement uses TRBV4-1 and TRBJ2-7; 9 bases are a match to TRBD1. The CDR3 runs to 15 residues. The germline CDR1 and CDR2 sequences are MGHRA and YSYEKL. Trimming took 1 base from V and 3 from J; bases not matched to a gene: 4. This CDR3 reads CASSQGTGAHYEQYF. The CDR3 DNA is TGCGCCAGCAGCCAAGGGACAGGGGCCCACTACGAGCAGTACTTC.

This clonotype was seen a handful of times. V usage is TRBV7-2 and J usage is TRBJ2-3; TRBD2 is a possible D gene (5 bases). V lost 0 bases, J lost 7 bases, and 8 bases lay in between. Germline CDR1 SGHTA, CDR2 FQGNSA. The CDR3 consists of 13 residues. The CDR3 region has the DNA TGTGCCAGCAGCTTAGCCGACTACTATACGCAGTATTTT. Amino acids: CASSLADYYTQYF.

The V and J genes are TRBV20-1 and TRBJ2-3, with TRBD2 identical over 12 bases. The CDR3 has 16 amino acids. Germline V gene data show CDR1 as DFQATT and CDR2 as SNEGSKA (reference sequence). V shed 0 bases, J shed 2 bases, and the junction held 3 bases outside the gene matches. The chain's CDR3 is CSARERTSGDTDTQYF. The CDR3, as DNA: TGCAGTGCTAGAGAAAGGACTAGCGGGGACACAGATACGCAGTATTTT.

This clonotype was counted a few times. The V call is TRBV12-5, the J call TRBJ1-5; unclear D gene. This CDR3 contains 12 residues. CDR1 LGHNT and CDR2 FRNRAP come from the germline V gene. Trimming took off 2 bases at V and 6 bases at J, with 5 bases between the two ends. The CDR3 is CASGLTGQPQHF. CDR3 DNA: TGTGCTAGTGGTTTGACGGGTCAGCCCCAGCATTTT.

The V gene is TRBV28, the J gene TRBJ2-3; 16 bases line up with TRBD2. Germline CDR1 MDHEN, CDR2 SYDVKM. V was pared by 4 bases and J by 4 bases, with 11 bases of the junction left unmatched. The CDR3 sequence is 19 residues long. This CDR3 is CASSYQSGTSGGVADTQYF. In DNA, the CDR3 is TGTGCCAGCAGTTACCAATCCGGGACTAGCGGGGGGGTAGCAGATACGCAGTATTTT.

The J gene is TRBJ2-7, the V gene TRBV5-1; D is ambiguous. The germline gives CDR1 SGHRS, CDR2 YFSETQ. This CDR3 spans 14 amino acids. The V gene lost 1 base and the J gene lost 2 bases, with 10 bases spanning the gap. CDR3 in amino acids: CASSLMAGPYEQYF. The CDR3 DNA reads TGCGCCAGCAGCTTGATGGCAGGACCCTACGAGCAGTACTTC.

This chain's CDR3 is CATSLTGNEQFF. In DNA form, the CDR3 reads TGTGCCACCAGCCTGACAGGCAATGAGCAGTTCTTC. The chain couples TRBV15 to TRBJ2-1, with D possibly being TRBD1 (6 bases). CDR3 length: 12 residues. The V gene lost 5 bases and the J gene lost 6 bases, with 8 bases spanning the gap. Germline V lookup: CDR1 LNHNV, CDR2 YYDKDF (reference sequence). The variable domain in full, with the rest retrieved from reference TRBV15 and TRBJ2-1, is DAMVIQNPRYQVTQFGKPVTLSCSQTLNHNVMYWYQQKSSQAPKLLFHYYDKDFNNEADTPDNFQSRRPNTSFCFLDIRSPGLGDTAMYLCATSLTGNEQFFGPGTRLTVL.

This chain uses TRBV2 with TRBJ1-5, with 7 positions matching TRBD1. This CDR3 has 15 residues. Germline lookup yields CDR1 SNHLY and CDR2 FYNNEI. V dropped 6 bases and J dropped 6; count of bases not matched to a gene: 11. CDR3 residues: CASRGGLSASQPQHF. CDR3 bases: TGTGCCAGCAGAGGGGGCCTCTCGGCCAGTCAGCCCCAGCATTTT.

A note on this clonotype: A junction boundary mismatches the germline segment, possibly from a read error. V is TRBV2 and J is TRBJ2-1; 11 bases are a match to TRBD2. The CDR3 covers 18 residues. Germline V gives CDR1 SNHLY, CDR2 FYNNEI. CDR3 in amino acids: CTSSWASGGTSSYNEQFF. In DNA form, the CDR3 reads TGTACCAGCAGTTGGGCTAGCGGGGGGACGAGCTCCTACAATGAGCAGTTCTTC.

This clonotype appeared many times. The chain uses TRBV30 and TRBJ2-2; 8 positions match TRBD1. V shed 3 bases, J shed 6 bases, and the junction held 3 bases outside the gene matches. The CDR3 sequence is 13 residues long. The germline V gene encodes CDR1 GTSNPN and CDR2 SVGIG (reference sequence). The CDR3 sequence: CAWSRQGSGELFF. Written as DNA, the CDR3 is TGTGCCTGGAGCCGACAGGGGTCCGGGGAGCTGTTTTTT. Filled out from reference TRBV30 and TRBJ2-2, the complete variable domain reads SQTIHQWPATLVQPVGSPLSLECTVEGTSNPNLYWYRQAAGRGLQLLFYSVGIGQISSEVPQNLSASRPQDRQFILSSKKLLLSDSGFYLCAWSRQGSGELFFGEGSRLTVL.

The gene calls are TRBV7-2 and TRBJ2-3; 15 nucleotides line up with TRBD2. This CDR3 is 16 amino acids long. Germline lookup yields CDR1 SGHTA and CDR2 FQGNSA. J lost 12 bases, V lost 5 bases, and 12 bases had no gene match. The CDR3 loop is CASSPPGLAGGMFQYF. DNA for the CDR3: TGTGCCAGCAGCCCACCCGGACTAGCGGGGGGGATGTTCCAGTATTTT.